This T cell receptor (beta chain) was identified during a study of T cells in Graves' hyperthyroidism and ophthalmopathy. There are a few counts of this clonotype. Amplified TCR beta CDR3 regions derived from RNA transcripts. TCR CDR3 regions were first amplified by RT-PCR with HTBI primers. TCRdb analysed the multiplex PCR reads with MiXCR anew, one entry per CDR3 protein. This sample yields about 400,000 distinct CDR3 sequences, of which more than 12% are seen a single time; approximately 32% belongs to the top ten. The CDR3 covers 14 residues. Germline V gene data show CDR1 as LGHNA and CDR2 as YNFKEQ. Trimming at V came to 5 bases and at J to 6 bases, leaving 7 bases not matched to a gene.

Sequencing was performed on blood. The receptor comes from a woman in her 30s with Graves' hyperthyroidism. J is TRBJ1-1 and V is TRBV4-2, with TRBD1 identical over 9 bases. The CDR3, as DNA: TGTGCCAGCAGCGTACAGGGGGCGGTTGCTGAAGCTTTCTTT. Protein product: CASSVQGAVAEAFF.